The sequence of this T cell receptor beta chain was determined in a study of T cell repertoires in cytomegalovirus infection. Findings and limits, study-wide: Dominant in the ex vivo response were TCR beta clonotypes restricted by HLA-C and specific for CMV.

Of note for this clonotype: The antigen is unknown.

TCRdb reanalysed the reads using MiXCR and keeps one entry per CDR3 protein. The sample comprises some 900,000 distinct CDR3 sequences, approximately 32% of which are singletons, and around 12% rests with the top ten. The CDR3 spans 16 residues. In germline, CDR1 is SGHVS, CDR2 FNYEAQ. With 10 bases removed from V and 4 bases from J, the gap between germline ends came to 20 bases. The chain employs TRBV7-6 and TRBJ1-6; no firm D call. The source is a human donor in good health (CMV status not recorded). Some clones in this sample may be carry-over from other donors' samples. This material consisted of cultured CD8+ T cells from PBMCs, taken from culture after CMV antigen stimulation. CDR3 coding DNA: TGTGCCAACAGAGCCGGGCAGGTGCTATATAATTCACCCCTCCACTTT. Translating gives CANRAGQVLYNSPLHF.